The clone carrying this TCR beta chain occurred many times. The CDR3 runs to 12 residues. V was clipped by 2 bases and J by 10 bases, with 11 bases between them. Germline-derived CDR1 and CDR2 are MDHEN and SYDVKM. It was RNA transcripts that yielded the amplified TCR beta CDR3 regions. First-round RT-PCR targeting the TCR CDR3 was performed with the HTBI primer set. Using its own MiXCR run on the multiplex PCR reads, TCRdb lists one record per CDR3 protein. The table lists hundreds of thousands of distinct CDR3 sequences, roughly 21% of them singletons. The sample originates from a study of T cells in Graves' hyperthyroidism and ophthalmopathy.

The rearrangement joins TRBV28 to TRBJ1-2; D remains unclear. The TCR originated in a middle-aged man with Graves' ophthalmopathy. The source material was blood. This CDR3 reads CASSLLSMAYTF. The CDR3 DNA sequence: TGTGCCAGCAGTTTACTGTCTATGGCCTACACCTTC.